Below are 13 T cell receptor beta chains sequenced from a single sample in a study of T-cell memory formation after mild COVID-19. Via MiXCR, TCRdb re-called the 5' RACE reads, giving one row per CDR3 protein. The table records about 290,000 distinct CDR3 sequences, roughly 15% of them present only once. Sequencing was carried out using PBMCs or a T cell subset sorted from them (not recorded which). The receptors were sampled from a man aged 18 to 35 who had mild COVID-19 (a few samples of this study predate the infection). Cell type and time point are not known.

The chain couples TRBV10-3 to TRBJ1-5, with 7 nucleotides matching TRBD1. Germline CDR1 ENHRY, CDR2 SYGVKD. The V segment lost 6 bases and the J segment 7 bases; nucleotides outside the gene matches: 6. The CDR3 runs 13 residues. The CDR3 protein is CAISVDRVQPQHF. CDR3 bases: TGTGCCATCAGCGTCGACAGGGTGCAGCCCCAGCATTTT.

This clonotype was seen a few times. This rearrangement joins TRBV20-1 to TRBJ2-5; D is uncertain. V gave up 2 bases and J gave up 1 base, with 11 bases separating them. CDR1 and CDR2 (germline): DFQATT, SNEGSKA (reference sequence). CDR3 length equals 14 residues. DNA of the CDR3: TGCAGTGCTAGACACGAAGGATTCCAAGAGACCCAGTACTTC. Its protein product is CSARHEGFQETQYF.

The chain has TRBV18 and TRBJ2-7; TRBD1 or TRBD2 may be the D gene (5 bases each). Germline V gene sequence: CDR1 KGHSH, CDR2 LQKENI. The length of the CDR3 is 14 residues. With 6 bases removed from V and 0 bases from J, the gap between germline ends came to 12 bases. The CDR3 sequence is CASSTWDLSYEQYF. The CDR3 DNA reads TGTGCCAGCTCGACATGGGACCTCTCCTACGAGCAGTACTTC. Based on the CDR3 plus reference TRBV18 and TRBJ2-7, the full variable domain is NAGVMQNPRHLVRRRGQEARLRCSPMKGHSHVYWYRQLPEEGLKFMVYLQKENIIDESGMPKERFSAEFPKEGPSILRIQQVVRGDSAAYFCASSTWDLSYEQYFGPGTRLTVT.

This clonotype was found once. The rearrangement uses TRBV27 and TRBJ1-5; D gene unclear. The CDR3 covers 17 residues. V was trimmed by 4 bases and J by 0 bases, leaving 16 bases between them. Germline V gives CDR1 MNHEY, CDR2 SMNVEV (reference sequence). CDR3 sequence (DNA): TGTGCCAGCAGTTCAGCCAATACTCATACTAGCAATCAGCCCCAGCATTTT. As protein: CASSSANTHTSNQPQHF.

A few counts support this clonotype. In DNA, the CDR3 is TGTGCCAGCAGTGGGGGGCTTCAGCCCCAGCATTTT. Its translation is CASSGGLQPQHF. The gene calls are TRBV12-3 or TRBV12-4 and TRBJ1-5, with a possible D match to TRBD1 (6 bases). Trimming removed 5 bases at V and 6 bases at J, with 8 bases between. This CDR3 region has 12 residues.

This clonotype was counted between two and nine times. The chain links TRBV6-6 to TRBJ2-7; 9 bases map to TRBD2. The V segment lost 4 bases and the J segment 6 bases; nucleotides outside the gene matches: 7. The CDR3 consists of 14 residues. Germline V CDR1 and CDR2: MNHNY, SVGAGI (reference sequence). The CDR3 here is CASSWGSGGLEQYV. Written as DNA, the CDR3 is TGTGCCAGCAGTTGGGGTAGCGGGGGTCTCGAGCAGTACGTC.

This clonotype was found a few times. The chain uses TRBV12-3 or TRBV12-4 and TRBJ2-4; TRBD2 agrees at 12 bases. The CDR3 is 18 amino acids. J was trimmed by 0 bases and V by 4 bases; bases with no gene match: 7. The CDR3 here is CASSSTSGGPLAKNIQYF. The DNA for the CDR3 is TGTGCCAGCAGTTCTACTAGCGGGGGGCCGTTAGCCAAAAACATTCAGTACTTC.

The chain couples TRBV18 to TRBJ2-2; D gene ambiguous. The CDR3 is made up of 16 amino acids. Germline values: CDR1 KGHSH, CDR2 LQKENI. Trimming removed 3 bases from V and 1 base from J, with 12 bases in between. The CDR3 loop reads CASSPNSLRNTGELFF. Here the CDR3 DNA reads TGTGCCAGCTCACCGAATTCCCTCCGGAACACCGGGGAGCTGTTTTTT.

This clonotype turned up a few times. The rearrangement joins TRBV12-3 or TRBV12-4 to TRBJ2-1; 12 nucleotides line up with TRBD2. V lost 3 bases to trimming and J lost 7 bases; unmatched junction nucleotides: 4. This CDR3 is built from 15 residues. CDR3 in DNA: TGTGCCAGCAGTTTTCTAGGGACTAGCGGGAATGAGCAGTTCTTC. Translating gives CASSFLGTSGNEQFF.

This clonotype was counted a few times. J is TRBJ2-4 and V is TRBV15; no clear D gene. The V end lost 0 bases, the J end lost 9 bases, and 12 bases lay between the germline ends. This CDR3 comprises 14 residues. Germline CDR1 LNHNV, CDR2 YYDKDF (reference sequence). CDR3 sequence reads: CATSRDRPTGIQYF. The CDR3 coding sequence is TGTGCCACCAGCAGAGATCGGCCTACGGGCATTCAGTACTTC.

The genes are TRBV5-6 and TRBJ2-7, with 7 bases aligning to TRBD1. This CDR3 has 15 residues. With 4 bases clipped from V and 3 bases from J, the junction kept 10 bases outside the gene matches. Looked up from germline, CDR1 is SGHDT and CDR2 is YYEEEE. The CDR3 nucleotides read TGTGCCAGCAGCCGTCCCCCGGGACAGCACTACGAGCAGTACTTC. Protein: CASSRPPGQHYEQYF.

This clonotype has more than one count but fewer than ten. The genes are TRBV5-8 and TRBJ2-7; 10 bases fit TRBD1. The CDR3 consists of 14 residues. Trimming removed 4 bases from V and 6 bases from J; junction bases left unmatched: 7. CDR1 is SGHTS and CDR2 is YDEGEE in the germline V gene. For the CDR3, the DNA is TGTGCCAGCAGCCCGGGACAGGGGTTGGGCGAGCAGTACGTC. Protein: CASSPGQGLGEQYV.

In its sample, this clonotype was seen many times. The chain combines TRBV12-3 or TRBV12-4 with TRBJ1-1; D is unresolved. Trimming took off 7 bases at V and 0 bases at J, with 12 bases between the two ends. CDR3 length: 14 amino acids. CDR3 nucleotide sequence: TGTGCCAGCATCCACCCGAGGGTGAACACTGAAGCTTTCTTT. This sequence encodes CASIHPRVNTEAFF.